This T cell receptor beta chain is drawn from a study of T cell responses to AZD1222 COVID-19 vaccine. Only in-frame clones appear in the TCRdb table, and some are missing; sequencing was by immunoSEQ multiplex PCR. The sample includes about 64,000 clones, 90% to 95% of them seen just once. This clonotype was obtained from an adult who received the MenACWY meningococcal vaccine as a control. The material was peripheral blood, obtained 28 days after the second dose of the MenACWY control vaccine.

CDR3 loop: CAPRGVSARYEQYF. For the CDR3, the DNA is TGTGCCCCCAGGGGCGTGAGCGCCCGCTACGAGCAGTACTTC. The chain employs TRBV30 and TRBJ2-7, with D possibly being TRBD1 (6 bases). The germline gives CDR1 GTSNPN, CDR2 SVGIG (reference sequence). V lost 8 bases to trimming and J lost 3 bases, with 20 bases between them. CDR3 length equals 14 residues.